This section outlines one T cell receptor (beta chain) sequence together with its context. What it binds is not known. No infections or other immune events were documented during collection. The data belong to a study of identifying expanded T cells in peripheral blood. Study-level points and caveats: Clone count variance between approximately two-week samples rose with total template count. Over two and four weeks, about 16 and 19 clones changed, versus approximately 1.1 between replicates.

Sequencing used immunoSEQ multiplex PCR; TCRdb keeps in-frame clones, though not all of them. The sample has some 93,000 clones; approximately 88% are singletons. Germline V gene data show CDR1 as GTSNPN and CDR2 as SVGIG (reference sequence). Trimming took off 1 base at V and 7 bases at J, with 10 bases between the two ends. The CDR3 extends over 12 amino acids. The V gene is TRBV30, the J gene TRBJ1-2; a possible D gene is TRBD1 (6 bases). The source material was blood. The sequence was collected from a person between 18 and 75 years old in good health. The CDR3 protein is CAWSETGPGYTF. The CDR3 nucleotides read TGTGCCTGGAGTGAAACAGGGCCTGGCTACACCTTC.